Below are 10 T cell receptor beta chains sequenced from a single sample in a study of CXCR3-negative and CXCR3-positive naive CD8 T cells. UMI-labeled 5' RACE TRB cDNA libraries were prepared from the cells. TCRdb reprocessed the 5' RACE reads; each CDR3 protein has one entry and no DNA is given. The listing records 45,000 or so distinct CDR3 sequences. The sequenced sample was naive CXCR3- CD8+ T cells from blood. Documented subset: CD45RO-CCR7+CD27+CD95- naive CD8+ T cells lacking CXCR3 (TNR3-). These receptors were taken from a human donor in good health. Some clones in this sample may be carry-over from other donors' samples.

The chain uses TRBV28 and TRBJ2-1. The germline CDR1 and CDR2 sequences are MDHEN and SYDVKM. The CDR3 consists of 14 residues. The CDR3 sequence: CASSLLGTYNEQFF.

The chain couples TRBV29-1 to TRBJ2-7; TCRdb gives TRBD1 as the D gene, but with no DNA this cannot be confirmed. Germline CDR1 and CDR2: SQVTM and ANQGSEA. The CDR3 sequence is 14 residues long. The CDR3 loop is CSVEVAGRGDEQYF.

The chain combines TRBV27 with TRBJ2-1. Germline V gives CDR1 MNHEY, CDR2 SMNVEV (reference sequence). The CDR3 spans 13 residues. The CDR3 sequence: CASSSSSYNEQFF.

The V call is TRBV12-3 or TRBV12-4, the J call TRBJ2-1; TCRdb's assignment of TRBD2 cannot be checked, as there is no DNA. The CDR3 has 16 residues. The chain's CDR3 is CASSKRGLAEYNEQFF.

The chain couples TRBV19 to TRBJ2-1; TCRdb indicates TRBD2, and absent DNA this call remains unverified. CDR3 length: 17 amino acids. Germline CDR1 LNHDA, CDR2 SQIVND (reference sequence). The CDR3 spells CASSIEGLAGPYNEQFF.

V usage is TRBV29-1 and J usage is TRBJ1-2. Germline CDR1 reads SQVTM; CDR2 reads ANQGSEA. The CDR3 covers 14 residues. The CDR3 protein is CSVEDIRQVYGYTF.

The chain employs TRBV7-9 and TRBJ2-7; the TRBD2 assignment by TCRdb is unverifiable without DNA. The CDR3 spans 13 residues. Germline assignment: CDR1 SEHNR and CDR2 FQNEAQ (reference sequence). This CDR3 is CASTSGLSYEQYF.

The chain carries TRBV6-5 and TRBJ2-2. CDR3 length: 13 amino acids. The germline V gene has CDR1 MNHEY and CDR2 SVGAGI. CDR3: CATSMPYTGELFF.

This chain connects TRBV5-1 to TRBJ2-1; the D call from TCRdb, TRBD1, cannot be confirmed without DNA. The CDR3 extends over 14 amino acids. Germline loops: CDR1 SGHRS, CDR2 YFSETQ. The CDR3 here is CASSYPDRANEQFF.

This CDR3 reads CATEEQGYNEQFF. The chain employs TRBV15 and TRBJ2-1; TCRdb returns TRBD1, unconfirmable since there is no DNA. The germline V gene encodes CDR1 LNHNV and CDR2 YYDKDF (reference sequence). The CDR3 contains 13 residues.